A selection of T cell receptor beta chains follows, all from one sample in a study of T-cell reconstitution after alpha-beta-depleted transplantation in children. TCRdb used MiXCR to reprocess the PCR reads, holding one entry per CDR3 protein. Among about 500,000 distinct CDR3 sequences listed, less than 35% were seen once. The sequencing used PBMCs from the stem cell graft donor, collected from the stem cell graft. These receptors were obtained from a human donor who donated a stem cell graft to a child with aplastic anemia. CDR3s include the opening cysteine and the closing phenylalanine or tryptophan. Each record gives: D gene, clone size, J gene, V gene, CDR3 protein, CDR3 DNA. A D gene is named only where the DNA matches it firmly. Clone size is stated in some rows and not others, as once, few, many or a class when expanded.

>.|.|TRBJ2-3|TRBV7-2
CASSLAGDGTQYF
TGTGCCAGCAGCTTAGCAGGAGATGGGACGCAGTATTTT
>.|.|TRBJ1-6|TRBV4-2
CASSQAFDSPLHF
TGTGCCAGCAGCCAAGCTTTCGATTCACCCCTCCACTTT
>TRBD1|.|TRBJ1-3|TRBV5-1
CASSLPGTAGNTIYF
TGCGCCAGCAGTTTGCCCGGGACAGCTGGAAACACCATATATTTT
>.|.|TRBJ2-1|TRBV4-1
CATRQKGVGSFDEQFF
TGCGCCACCAGACAAAAAGGCGTCGGGAGTTTCGATGAGCAGTTCTTC
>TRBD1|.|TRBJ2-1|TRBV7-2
CASSFGTGGNNEQFF
TGTGCCAGCAGCTTTGGGACAGGGGGCAACAATGAGCAGTTCTTC
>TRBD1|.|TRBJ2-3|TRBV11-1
CASSLAGGTGYRTDTQYF
TGTGCCAGCAGCTTAGCAGGGGGGACAGGGTATCGGACAGATACGCAGTATTTT
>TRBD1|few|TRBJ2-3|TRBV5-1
CASSADRAGTDTQYF
TGCGCCAGCAGCGCCGACAGGGCGGGCACAGATACGCAGTATTTT
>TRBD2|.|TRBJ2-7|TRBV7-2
CASSPGLGAVYEQYF
TGTGCCAGCAGCCCCGGACTAGGTGCGGTCTACGAGCAGTACTTC
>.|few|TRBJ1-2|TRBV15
CATSKTEHGYTF
TGTGCCACCAGCAAGACAGAGCATGGCTACACCTTC
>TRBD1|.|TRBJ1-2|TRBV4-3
CASSQKTGSPYGYTF
TGCGCCAGCAGCCAGAAGACAGGGAGTCCCTATGGCTACACCTTC
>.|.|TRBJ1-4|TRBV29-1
CSVEGGPANEKLFF
TGCAGCGTTGAAGGGGGGCCGGCTAATGAAAAACTGTTTTTT
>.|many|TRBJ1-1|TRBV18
CASSPWGNTEAFF
TGTGCCAGCAGCCCGTGGGGGAACACTGAAGCTTTCTTT
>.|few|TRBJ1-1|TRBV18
CASSSEVRREAFF
TGTGCCAGCTCATCCGAAGTGAGGAGAGAAGCTTTCTTT
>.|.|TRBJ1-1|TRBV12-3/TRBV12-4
CASSRTGITEAFF
TGTGCCAGCAGTCGAACAGGGATCACTGAAGCTTTCTTT
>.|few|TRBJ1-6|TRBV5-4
CASSPGFLTPLNSPLHF
TGTGCCAGCAGCCCGGGTTTTCTAACACCCCTGAATTCACCCCTCCACTTT
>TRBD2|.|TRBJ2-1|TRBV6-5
CASSYGTSGNEQFF
TGTGCCAGCAGTTACGGGACTAGCGGCAATGAGCAGTTCTTC
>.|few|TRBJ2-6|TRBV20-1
CSARTKGLAGANVLTF
TGCAGTGCTCGGACAAAGGGTTTGGCTGGGGCCAACGTCCTGACTTTC
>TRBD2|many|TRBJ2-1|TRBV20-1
CSARGLAGGNEQFF
TGCAGTGCTAGGGGACTAGCGGGAGGCAATGAGCAGTTCTTC
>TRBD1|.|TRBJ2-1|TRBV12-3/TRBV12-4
CASSADGTGYNEQFF
TGTGCCAGCAGCGCTGACGGGACAGGCTACAATGAGCAGTTCTTC
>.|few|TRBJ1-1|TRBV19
CASSILGVEAFF
TGTGCCAGTAGTATCTTGGGGGTTGAAGCTTTCTTT
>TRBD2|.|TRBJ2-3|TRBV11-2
CASSFAGTRSTDTQYF
TGTGCCAGCAGCTTCGCCGGGACTAGAAGCACAGATACGCAGTATTTT
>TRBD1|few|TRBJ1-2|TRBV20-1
CSAREGQRYGYTF
TGCAGTGCTAGAGAGGGACAGCGCTATGGCTACACCTTC
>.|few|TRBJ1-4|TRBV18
CASSLDLANEKLFF
TGTGCCAGCTCACTGGATCTTGCTAATGAAAAACTGTTTTTT
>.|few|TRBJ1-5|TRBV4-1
CASSQDGGLRNQPQHF
TGCGCCAGCAGCCAAGATGGGGGATTGCGCAATCAGCCCCAGCATTTT
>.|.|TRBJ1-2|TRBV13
CASSVTAPRQVNYGYTF
TGTGCCAGCAGCGTAACCGCACCACGACAGGTTAACTATGGCTACACCTTC
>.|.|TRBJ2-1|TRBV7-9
CASSPTQSSYNEQFF
TGTGCCAGCAGCCCTACTCAATCCTCCTACAATGAGCAGTTCTTC
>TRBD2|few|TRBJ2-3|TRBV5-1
CASSSLTSGNTDTQYF
TGCGCCAGCAGCTCGTTGACTAGCGGTAACACAGATACGCAGTATTTT
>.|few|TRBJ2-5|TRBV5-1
CASSWTYQETQYF
TGCGCCAGCAGCTGGACATACCAAGAGACCCAGTACTTC
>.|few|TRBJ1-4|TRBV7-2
CASSFRGPGEKLFF
TGTGCCAGCAGCTTCAGGGGCCCGGGTGAAAAACTGTTTTTT
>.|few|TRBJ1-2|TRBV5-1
CASTRDGNYGYTF
TGCGCCAGTACTAGGGACGGAAACTATGGCTACACCTTC
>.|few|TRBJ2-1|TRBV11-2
CASNMAGWDEQFF
TGTGCCAGCAACATGGCGGGATGGGATGAGCAGTTCTTC
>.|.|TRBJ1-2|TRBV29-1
CSVIQGPGYTF
TGCAGCGTTATACAGGGTCCTGGCTACACCTTC
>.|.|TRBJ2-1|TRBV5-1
CASSLESGWEQFF
TGCGCCAGCAGCTTGGAGTCAGGGTGGGAGCAGTTCTTC
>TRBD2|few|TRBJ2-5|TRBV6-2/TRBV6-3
CASSPPRRENQETQYF
TGTGCCAGCAGTCCCCCACGGCGGGAGAACCAAGAGACCCAGTACTTC